This T cell receptor (beta chain) was identified in a study of T cells in Graves' hyperthyroidism and ophthalmopathy. Study observations and caveats: Ophthalmopathy onset followed model prediction by a median about seven months. Using 13 V-J features, a model discriminated ophthalmopathy from stable hyperthyroidism.

This clonotype has more than one count but fewer than ten. Its antigen is currently unknown. From RNA transcripts, TCR beta CDR3 regions were amplified. Using the HTBI primer set, a first-round RT-PCR was run on the TCR CDR3. TCRdb independently ran MiXCR on the multiplex PCR reads; one entry per CDR3 protein. The sample has fewer than 350,000 distinct CDR3 sequences, roughly 18% seen once. V lost 6 bases, J lost 4 bases, and 9 bases stayed unmatched. The CDR3 covers 15 residues. Germline V gene data show CDR1 as SNHLY and CDR2 as FYNNEI. This clonotype was sampled from a man in his fifties with Graves' ophthalmopathy. The chain combines TRBV2 with TRBJ2-5; 9 nucleotides agree with TRBD2. Sequencing was done on a sample of blood. The CDR3 sequence: CASRQIGGRGETQYF. The CDR3 DNA is TGTGCCAGCAGGCAAATAGGCGGGAGGGGAGAGACCCAGTACTTC.